This paragraph reports one T cell receptor (beta chain). This sample is drawn from a study of blood T cell repertoires in COVID-19. About the study: PBMCs, B-cell-depleted T cells, or T cells provided the cDNA or gDNA that made up the material.

The germline CDR1 and CDR2 sequences are SGHTA and FQGNSA. Trimming took off 5 bases at V and 3 bases at J, with 10 bases between the two ends. The CDR3 contains 13 residues. In the study's own analysis: Amplification with reference gene primers provided the estimates of nucleated cell counts. Clones were sequenced by immunoSEQ multiplex PCR, and TCRdb holds only the in-frame ones, with some missing. V and J calls and clone size are those listed in that table; D and trimming were worked out from the DNA. Of about 100,000 clones in the sample, more than 85% were seen once. The chain uses TRBV7-2 and TRBJ2-5; TRBD1 is a possible D gene (6 bases). The TCR sequence derives from a man aged 18 to 29 with acute or convalescent COVID-19. Material: peripheral blood. In nucleotides, the CDR3 is TGTGCCAGCAGCCCGAAGGGGGAAGAGACCCAGTACTTC. Translating it yields CASSPKGEETQYF.